This T cell receptor (beta chain) was sequenced for a study of blood T cells in healthy people across ages. A second about 7 to 11 cycle PCR used barcoded and J-beta primers. TCRdb independently ran MiXCR on the 5' RACE reads; one entry per CDR3 protein. Among around 870,000 distinct CDR3 sequences, around 26% were seen once, and the ten largest hold approximately 15%. Per the germline V gene, CDR1 is KGHSH and CDR2 is LQKENI. V lost 0 bases, J lost 5 bases, and 7 bases lay in between. The CDR3 is 13 residues long. The sample holds a few counts of this clonotype. V usage is TRBV18 and J usage is TRBJ1-2; the D is unclear. The TCR was taken from a woman of 80 years or more in good health. Sequencing was carried out using blood. The CDR3: CASSPPMQYGYTF. The CDR3 DNA reads TGTGCCAGCTCACCACCGATGCAATATGGCTACACCTTC. Drawing the rest from reference TRBV18 and TRBJ1-2, the complete variable domain is NAGVMQNPRHLVRRRGQEARLRCSPMKGHSHVYWYRQLPEEGLKFMVYLQKENIIDESGMPKERFSAEFPKEGPSILRIQQVVRGDSAAYFCASSPPMQYGYTFGSGTRLTVV.